This T cell receptor beta chain was documented in a study of Ad26.COV2.S vaccination and SARS-CoV-2 variants (dated by TCRdb to 2020 to 2022). As for the study more broadly: Vaccine-arm donors were drawn from COV1001, a multicentre, randomized, double-blind, placebo-controlled phase I-IIa trial of Ad26.COV2.S in healthy adults. Ad26.COV2.S was administered intramuscularly at a dose of 5x10^10 or 1x10^11 viral particles, either as one shot or as two shots given 56 days apart. The specificity and breadth of SARS-CoV-2-reactive T cell receptors after Ad26.COV2.S vaccination were assessed by TCRbeta repertoire sequencing. The TCR-sequenced set comprised around 30 samples: around 20 Ad26.COV2.S vaccine recipients, 5 placebo recipients and 8 SARS-CoV-2 convalescent individuals. Participants in the trial were split at random into five groups of five each, receiving low-dose or high-dose Ad26.COV2.S once or twice, or else placebo on both occasions. Investigators remained blinded to trial group allocation during experiments and outcome assessment. General study outcomes and caveats: Compared with placebo recipients, Ad26.COV2.S recipients showed higher spike-specific TCR breadth (P = 0.0014). According to the authors, total T cell responses may have been underestimated by the TCR breadth and depth analyses. The study was not powered for comparison of responses between vaccine doses or regimens. Comparable non-spike TCR breadth was observed between vaccine and placebo recipients, consistent with only spike being contained in the vaccine. Substantial breadth of spike-specific CD8+ and CD4+ T cell responses was reported after vaccination.

V loses 3 bases, J loses 4 bases, and the germline ends lie 13 bases apart. CDR1 MNHEY and CDR2 SVGAGI are derived from the germline V gene. From the cysteine up to the phenylalanine, the CDR3 has a length of 15 residues. Kept here is only the CDR3 DNA, which spans 45 bases and is read in frame from base 1. This sample's treatment or condition label indicates: around 19 received Ad26.COV2.S at low or high dose, single or two shots; five or six received placebo; per-sample allocation not given. Repertoires of vaccine and placebo recipients were sequenced from samples collected on day 63 after the first injection. Cohort 1b enrolled about two dozen adults aged 18-55 years at a single site in Boston, USA, between 29 July and 7 August 2020. Ad26.COV2.S consisted of a replication-incompetent adenovirus type 26 vector by which a prefusion-stabilized SARS-CoV-2 spike protein from the original Wuhan strain was expressed.

The immunoSEQ Assay was used to sequence TCRbeta CDR3 regions. After extraction, genomic DNA underwent amplification by bias-controlled multiplex PCR, followed by high-throughput sequencing. Regarding the original processing steps: To quantify the absolute abundance of every unique TCRbeta CDR3 region, sequences were collapsed and filtered. T cell fraction was estimated by normalizing TCRbeta template counts to usable DNA, which was measured by amplifying reference genes present in all nucleated cells. Repertoire TCRs were annotated as SARS-CoV-2-specific when V gene, CDR3 amino acid sequence and J gene were exactly matched to a known reactive TCR set. The reference SARS-CoV-2 TCR set was derived from MIRA and filtered for enrichment in COVID-19-positive ImmuneCODE repertoires, a step that removed public or cross-reactive TCRs. Based on the MIRA antigens, annotated TCRs were further analysed at the level of specific ORF or position within ORF. Breadth was defined as the number of annotated unique rearrangements divided by the total number of unique productive rearrangements, and depth was defined as the summed frequency of the annotated unique rearrangements. Two-sided Wilcoxon rank-sum tests were used to compare TCR breadth between groups. TCRdb took over this immuneACCESS table, retaining in-frame rearrangements with V and J assigned. Such tables are incomplete; in checked studies, under half of the missing clones stem from an unresolved V gene, and the remainder is unexplained. V, J and clone size derive from that table, while D and trimming were established from the DNA sequence. This sample is represented by hundreds of thousands of clones; 80% to 90% of them were singletons. About 1.5% of the sample is in the top ten clones.

Regarding this clone: The antigen it recognizes is unknown. There are no base qualities to consult, and no much larger clone falls within one base.

This TCR derives from a person between 18 and 65 years old who received the Ad26.COV2.S COVID-19 vaccine or a placebo. The specimen comprised peripheral blood, sampled in a trial of Ad26.COV2.S vaccine versus placebo. The V and J genes are TRBV6-5 and TRBJ2-1, and TRBD2 may be the D gene, going by 6 matching bases. The DNA sequence is given as TGTGCCAGCAGTTATCCTCCGGGACTGTACAATGAGCAGTTCTTC. It encodes CASSYPPGLYNEQFF.